This TCR beta chain originates from a study of blood T cell repertoires in COVID-19. After removal of 1 base from V and 4 bases from J, the junction contained 6 bases not matched to a gene. This CDR3 is 15 amino acids long. CDR1 is SGHKS, CDR2 YYEKEE, per germline (reference sequence). Authors' methods: Researchers report that nucleated cell counts were estimated from reference gene primer amplification. TCRdb's copy holds only in-frame clones and misses some; the assay was immunoSEQ multiplex PCR. That table supplies the V and J calls and clone size; D and trimming were determined from the DNA. The sample holds about 98,000 clones; approximately 90% are singletons and the top ten take 4% to 5.5%.

The sample comprised peripheral blood. This receptor was identified in a man aged 65 to 79 with acute or convalescent COVID-19. The rearrangement uses TRBV5-5 and TRBJ1-2; TRBD1 matches at 8 bases. As DNA, the CDR3 is TGTGCCAGCAGCTTGTATCAGGACAGGGCCTATGGCTACACCTTC. The encoded protein is CASSLYQDRAYGYTF.